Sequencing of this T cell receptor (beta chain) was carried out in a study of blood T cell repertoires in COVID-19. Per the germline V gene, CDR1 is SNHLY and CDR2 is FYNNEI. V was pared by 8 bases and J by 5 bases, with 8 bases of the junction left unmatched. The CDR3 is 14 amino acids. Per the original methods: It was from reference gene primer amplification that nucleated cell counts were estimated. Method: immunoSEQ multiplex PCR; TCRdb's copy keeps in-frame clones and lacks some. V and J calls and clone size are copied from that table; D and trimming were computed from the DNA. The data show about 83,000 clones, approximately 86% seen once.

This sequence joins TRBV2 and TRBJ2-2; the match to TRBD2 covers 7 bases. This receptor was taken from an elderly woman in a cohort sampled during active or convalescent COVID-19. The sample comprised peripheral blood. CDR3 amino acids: CASQSGMNTGELFF. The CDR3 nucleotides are TGTGCCAGCCAAAGCGGGATGAATACCGGGGAGCTGTTTTTT.